The next 2 T cell receptor beta chains were all read from a single sample in a study of molecular identifiers for immune sequencing clone quantification (dated by TCRdb to 2016 to 2018). Receptor amplification or capture employed PCR. Sequencing was performed on a NextSeq 500. The raw public data were reprocessed by TCRdb itself: fastp quality trimming at Q25, MiXCR clonotype calling, in-frame beta chains only. Rows with a matching CDR3 protein are joined into one entry that keeps the most common DNA and genes. For this sample the table gives a few hundred thousand distinct CDR3 sequences, of which under 25% were detected only once. The ten largest clonotypes hold around 0.76% of the sample. Input material: naive CD8+ T cells from blood, with Jurkat cell RNA spiked in. The cell subset or site tag for this specimen amounts to: FACS-sorted CD8+CD4-CCR7+CD45RA+ naive T cells. The receptors derive from a human donor in good health. Some libraries in this study had Jurkat cell RNA spiked in.

This clonotype was observed many times. The chain employs TRBV9 and TRBJ1-1, with TRBD1 as a possible D gene (6 bases). Between the trimmed V and J ends, which lost 4 bases and 5 bases, there was a span of 21 bases. Germline-derived CDR1 and CDR2 are SGDLS and YYNGEE. The length of the CDR3 is 16 residues. CDR3 loop: CASSHQVPGRGTEAFF. The DNA of the CDR3 is TGTGCCAGCAGCCATCAGGTCCCCGGGAGGGGGACTGAAGCTTTCTTT.

This clonotype was recorded a few times. The chain has TRBV7-6 and TRBJ1-2, with TRBD1 matching 10 bases. Germline V CDR1 and CDR2: SGHVS, FNYEAQ. The CDR3 runs to 15 residues. V gave up 5 bases and J gave up 2 bases; unmatched junction bases: 5. The CDR3 is CASSPWDRGNYGYTF. The CDR3 region has the DNA TGTGCCAGCAGCCCATGGGACAGGGGAAACTATGGCTACACCTTC.